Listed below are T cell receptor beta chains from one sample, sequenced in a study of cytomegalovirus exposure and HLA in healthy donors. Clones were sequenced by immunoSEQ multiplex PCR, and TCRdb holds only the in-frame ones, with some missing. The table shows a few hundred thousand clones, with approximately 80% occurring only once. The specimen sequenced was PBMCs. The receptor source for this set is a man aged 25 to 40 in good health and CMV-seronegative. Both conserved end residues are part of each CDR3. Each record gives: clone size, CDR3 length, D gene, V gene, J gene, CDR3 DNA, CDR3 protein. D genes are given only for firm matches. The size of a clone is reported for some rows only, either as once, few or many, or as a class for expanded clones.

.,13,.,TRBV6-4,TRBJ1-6,TGTGCCAGCAGTTTACAGGGTGGTTCACCCCTCCACTTT,CASSLQGGSPLHF
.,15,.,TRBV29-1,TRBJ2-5,TGCAGCGTAACAGGGCCTCGGACGGGGGGAGAGACCCAGTACTTC,CSVTGPRTGGETQYF
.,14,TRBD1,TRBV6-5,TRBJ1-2,TGTGCCAGCGGGGACAGGGCTCGCAACTATGGCTACACCTTC,CASGDRARNYGYTF
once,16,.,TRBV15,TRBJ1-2,TGTGCCACCAGCAGAGATCGGAATGTGGGGGCTATGGGCTACACCTTC,CATSRDRNVGAMGYTF
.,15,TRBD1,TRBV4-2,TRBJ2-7,TGTGCCAGCAGCCAACCCCCGGGACAGGGGGGAGAGCAGTACTTC,CASSQPPGQGGEQYF
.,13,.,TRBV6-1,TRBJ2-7,TGTGCCAGCATGGGGCGTACATCCTACGAGCAGTACTTC,CASMGRTSYEQYF
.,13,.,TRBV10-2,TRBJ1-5,TGCGCCAGCAGGGCAGCTCCGGGGAGGCCCCAGCATTTT,CASRAAPGRPQHF
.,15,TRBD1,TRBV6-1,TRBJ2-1,TGTGCCAGCAGCGCGGACAGGGGTCCTTACAATGAGCAGTTCTTC,CASSADRGPYNEQFF
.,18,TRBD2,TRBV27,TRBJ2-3,TGTGCCAGCAGTTTCGGGGTAGCGGGGACGCGAAGCACAGATACGCAGTATTTT,CASSFGVAGTRSTDTQYF
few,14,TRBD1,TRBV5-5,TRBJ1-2,TGTGCCAGCAGCCCTGGGACAGGGTACTATGGCTACACCTTC,CASSPGTGYYGYTF
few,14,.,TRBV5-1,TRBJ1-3,TGCGCCAGCAGCTTGGGCGGAGTGGAAAACACCATATATTTT,CASSLGGVENTIYF
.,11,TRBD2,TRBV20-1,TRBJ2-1,TGCAGTGGTCAAGCGGGATTAGTGCAGTTCTTC,CSGQAGLVQFF
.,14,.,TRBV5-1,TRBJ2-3,TGCGCCAGCAGCTTAGGAGAGAGCACAGATACGCAGTATTTT,CASSLGESTDTQYF
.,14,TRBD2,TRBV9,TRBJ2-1,TGTGCCAGCAGCGGGTCGGGGGGTTACAATGAGCAGTTCTTC,CASSGSGGYNEQFF
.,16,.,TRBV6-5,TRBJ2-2,TGTGCCAGCAGTTCCCCGACACGGTTAGGCACCGGGGAGCTGTTTTTT,CASSSPTRLGTGELFF
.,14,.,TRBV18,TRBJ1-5,TGTGCCAGCTCACAGGAGGACGGCAATCAGCCCCAGCATTTT,CASSQEDGNQPQHF
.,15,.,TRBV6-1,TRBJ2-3,TGTGCCAGCAGTGAAGGTTTTGGACACACAGATACGCAGTATTTT,CASSEGFGHTDTQYF
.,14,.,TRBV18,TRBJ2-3,TGTGCCAGCTCACCGCGAGGTAGCACAGATACGCAGTATTTT,CASSPRGSTDTQYF
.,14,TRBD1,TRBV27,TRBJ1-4,TGTGCCAGCAGGTACAGGGGAGGAGATGAAAAACTGTTTTTT,CASRYRGGDEKLFF
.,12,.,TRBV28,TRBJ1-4,TGTGCCAGCAGTTTTGGGGGCGCAAAACTGTTTTTT,CASSFGGAKLFF
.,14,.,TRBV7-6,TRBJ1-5,TGTGCCAGCAGCTTAGGGGCAGGCCATCAGCCCCAGCATTTT,CASSLGAGHQPQHF
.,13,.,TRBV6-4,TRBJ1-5,TGTGCCAGCAGTCAGGGTTGGGGCGAGCCCCAGCATTTT,CASSQGWGEPQHF
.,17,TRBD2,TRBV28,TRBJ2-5,TGTGCCAGCAGTTTGGCTCGGACTAGCGGGTACCAAGAGACCCAGTACTTC,CASSLARTSGYQETQYF
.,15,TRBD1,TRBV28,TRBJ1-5,TGTGCCAGCAGTTTTCCGACAGGGCCCAATCAGCCCCAGCATTTT,CASSFPTGPNQPQHF
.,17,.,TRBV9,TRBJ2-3,TGTGCCAGCAGCGTAGGGGGCCCTAGCGCACACAGCGATACGCAGTATTTT,CASSVGGPSAHSDTQYF
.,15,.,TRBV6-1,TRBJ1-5,TGTGCCAGCAGTGAAGTCCTCAGGGAGGTACAGCCCCAGCATTTT,CASSEVLREVQPQHF
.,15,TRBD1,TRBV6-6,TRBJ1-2,TGTGCCAGCGTCGACAGGGGGCCCAACATTGAGGGCTACACCTTC,CASVDRGPNIEGYTF
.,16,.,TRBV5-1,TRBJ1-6,TGCGCCAGCAGCTTGACCGAGGGATTTTACAACTCACCCCTCCACTTT,CASSLTEGFYNSPLHF
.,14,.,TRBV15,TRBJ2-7,TGTGCCACCAGCTATTCAGGGTCCTCCTACGAGCAGTACTTC,CATSYSGSSYEQYF
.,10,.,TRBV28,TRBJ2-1,TGTGCCAGCGCCGATGCGAAGCAGTTCTTC,CASADAKQFF
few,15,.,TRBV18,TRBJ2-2,TGTGCCAGCTCACCGGACAGCGCGAACACCGGGGAGCTGTTTTTT,CASSPDSANTGELFF
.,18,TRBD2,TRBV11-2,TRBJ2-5,TGTGCCAGCAGCTTAGGGCGGAATCGCGGGGGGCCCCAAGAGACCCAGTACTTC,CASSLGRNRGGPQETQYF
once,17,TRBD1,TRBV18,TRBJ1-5,TGTGCCAGCTCACCCCAAGAAACGACAGGGGTATATCAGCCCCAGCATTTT,CASSPQETTGVYQPQHF
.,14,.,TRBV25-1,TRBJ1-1,TGTGCCAGCAGTGGACAGCAGGCGGACACTGAAGCTTTCTTT,CASSGQQADTEAFF
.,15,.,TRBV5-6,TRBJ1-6,TGTGCCAGCAGCTCAAAAACAGGGCTTAACTCACCCCTCCACTTT,CASSSKTGLNSPLHF
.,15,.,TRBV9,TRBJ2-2,TGTGCCAGCAGCGTAGGAAGGCAGGGAACCGGGGAGCTGTTTTTT,CASSVGRQGTGELFF
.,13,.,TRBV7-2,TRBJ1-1,TGTGCCAGCAGCCTGGGGGGGAGGACTGAAGCTTTCTTT,CASSLGGRTEAFF
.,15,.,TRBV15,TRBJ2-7,TGTGCCACCAGCAGAGACAGGGGGGCATCCTACGAGCAGTACTTC,CATSRDRGASYEQYF
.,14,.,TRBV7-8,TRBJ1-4,TGTGCCAGCAGCCCCGACAGAGTTACTGAAAAACTGTTTTTT,CASSPDRVTEKLFF
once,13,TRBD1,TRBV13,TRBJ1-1,TGTGCCAGCAGCCTGGGACAGGGGCCTGAAGCTTTCTTT,CASSLGQGPEAFF
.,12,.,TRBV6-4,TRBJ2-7,TGTGCCAGCAATAAAAGGGAGTACGAGCAGTACTTC,CASNKREYEQYF
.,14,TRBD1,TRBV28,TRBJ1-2,TGTGCCAGCAGACCCGGGACAGGGAGCTATGGCTACACCTTC,CASRPGTGSYGYTF
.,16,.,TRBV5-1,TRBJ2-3,TGCGCCACCTCCTCGGGGAGCGGCCACATCACAGATACGCAGTATTTT,CATSSGSGHITDTQYF
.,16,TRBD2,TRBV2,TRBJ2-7,TGTGCCAGCAGTGAAGCGGCGGGGGGGCTTGCCGGCGAGCAGTACTTC,CASSEAAGGLAGEQYF
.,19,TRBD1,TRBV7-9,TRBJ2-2,TGTGCCAGCAGCTCGCCATTGACAGGGTTCCCCCCGAACACCGGGGAGCTGTTTTTT,CASSSPLTGFPPNTGELFF
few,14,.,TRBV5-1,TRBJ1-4,TGCGCCAGCAGCTTGTCGACAGTTAATGAAAAACTGTTTTTT,CASSLSTVNEKLFF
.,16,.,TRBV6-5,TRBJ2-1,TGTGCCAGCAGTTTAGTGAGCCCGCTCACCTACAATGAGCAGTTCTTC,CASSLVSPLTYNEQFF
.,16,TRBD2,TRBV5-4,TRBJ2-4,TGTGCCAGCAGCTTGGCGGGGGGGCTGGGCAAAAACATTCAGTACTTC,CASSLAGGLGKNIQYF
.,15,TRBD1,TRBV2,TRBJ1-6,TGTGCCAGCAGTGGGAGACAGGGGGACTATTCACCCCTCCACTTT,CASSGRQGDYSPLHF
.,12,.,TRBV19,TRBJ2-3,TGTGCCAGCAGAAGTTGGACAGATACGCAGTATTTT,CASRSWTDTQYF
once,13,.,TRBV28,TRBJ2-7,TGTGCCAGCAGAACAGTCACCCGCTACGAGCAGTACTTC,CASRTVTRYEQYF
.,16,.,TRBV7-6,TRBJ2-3,TGTGCCAGCAGCTCCTCCTACGGGGGTTTCACAGATACGCAGTATTTT,CASSSSYGGFTDTQYF
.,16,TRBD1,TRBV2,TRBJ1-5,TGTGCCAGCGGGACAGGGACCGACTATAGCAATCAGCCCCAGCATTTT,CASGTGTDYSNQPQHF
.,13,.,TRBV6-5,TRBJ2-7,TGTGCCAGCAGTGTTCAAGAGGTCTACGAGCAGTACTTC,CASSVQEVYEQYF
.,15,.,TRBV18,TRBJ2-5,TGTGCCAGCTCACCACTTAGGAGCAGTCAAGAGACCCAGTACTTC,CASSPLRSSQETQYF
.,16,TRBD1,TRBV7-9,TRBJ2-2,TGTGCCAGCAGCTTAGGACAGGGGGAGAACACCGGGGAGCTGTTTTTT,CASSLGQGENTGELFF
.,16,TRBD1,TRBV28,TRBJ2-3,TGTGCCAGCACATTTTCCCTACAGGGGTGGACAGATACGCAGTATTTT,CASTFSLQGWTDTQYF
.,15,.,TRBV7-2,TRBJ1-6,TGTGCCAGCAGCTTAGTGGCAGGGGAAGGGTACCCCCTCCACTTT,CASSLVAGEGYPLHF
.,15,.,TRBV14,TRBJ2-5,TGTGCCAGCAGCCAAGTTCTGGGGCGTGGAGAGACCCAGTACTTC,CASSQVLGRGETQYF
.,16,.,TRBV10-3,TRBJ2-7,TGTGCCATCAGTGATTCAAAGGTTGACAGTCCCTACGAGCAGTACTTC,CAISDSKVDSPYEQYF